The text below deals with one T cell receptor (beta chain). What it binds is unknown. PCR used 60 Vbeta primers and 13 Jbeta primers. TCRdb keeps only in-frame clones here, not all; method: immunoSEQ multiplex PCR. This sample yields approximately 150,000 clones, of which more than 75% are seen a single time; approximately 2.5% belongs to the top ten. The sample originates from a study of cytomegalovirus exposure and HLA in healthy donors. Turning to the study itself: Early on, a data release was issued that held roughly 86 million unique TCRs from HLA-typed donors. Study results and limitations: An Asian-associated ancestry cluster reportedly showed fewer N-insertions than the roughly 670-donor mean in a later analysis.

The V and J ends lost 4 bases and 6 bases respectively, with 17 bases between them. The CDR3 runs to 15 residues. Looked up from germline, CDR1 is SGHVS and CDR2 is FQNEAQ. The source of this sequence is a man younger than 45 in good health and CMV-seropositive. The source material was PBMCs. The chain recombines TRBV7-8 with TRBJ2-3, with a tentative D call TRBD2 (5 bases). The CDR3 sequence is CASSYDWRAADTQYF. In DNA, the CDR3 is TGTGCCAGCAGCTACGACTGGCGGGCGGCGGATACGCAGTATTTT.